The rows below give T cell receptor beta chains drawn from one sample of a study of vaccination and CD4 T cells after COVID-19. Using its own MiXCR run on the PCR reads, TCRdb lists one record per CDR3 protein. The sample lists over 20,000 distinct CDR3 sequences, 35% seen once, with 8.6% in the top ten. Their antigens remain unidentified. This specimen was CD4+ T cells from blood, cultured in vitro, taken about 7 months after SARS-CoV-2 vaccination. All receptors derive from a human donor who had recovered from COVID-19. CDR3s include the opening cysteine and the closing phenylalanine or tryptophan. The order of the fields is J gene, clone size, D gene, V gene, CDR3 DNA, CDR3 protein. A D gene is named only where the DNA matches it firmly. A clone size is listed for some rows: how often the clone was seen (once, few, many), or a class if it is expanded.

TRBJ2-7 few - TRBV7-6 TGTGCCAGCAGCCAACGGGACCGATCCTACGAGCAGTACTTC CASSQRDRSYEQYF
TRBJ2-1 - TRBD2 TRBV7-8 TGTGCCAGCAGCCCCTACCGACTAGCGGTAAATGAGCAGTTCTTC CASSPYRLAVNEQFF
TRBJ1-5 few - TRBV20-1 TGCAGTGCTAGGGGATCGGGCAATCAGCCCCAGCATTTT CSARGSGNQPQHF
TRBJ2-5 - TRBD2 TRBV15 TGTGCCACCAGCAGAGCAAGACTAGCGGGAGAACAAGAGACCCAGTACTTC CATSRARLAGEQETQYF
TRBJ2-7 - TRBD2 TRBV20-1 TGCAGTGCTAGAGATTGGCGGACTAGCGGGGGCTCGTGGTACGAGCAGTACTTC CSARDWRTSGGSWYEQYF
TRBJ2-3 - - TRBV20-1 TGCAGTGCGACATCACTGAGCACAGATACGCAGTATTTT CSATSLSTDTQYF
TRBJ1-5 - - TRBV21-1 TGTGCCAGCAGCATGGGTAGCAATCAGCCCCAGCATTTT CASSMGSNQPQHF
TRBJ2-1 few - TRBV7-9 TGTGCCAGCAGCTTAGCTATAGGGCAGAGCTCCTACAATGAGCAGTTCTTC CASSLAIGQSSYNEQFF
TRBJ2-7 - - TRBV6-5 TGTGCCAGCAGTTACCGGGGTGGGCAGGGGACCTCCTACGAGCAGTACTTC CASSYRGGQGTSYEQYF
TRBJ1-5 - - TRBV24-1 TGTGCCACCAGTGATCGGACAGATGGCAATCAGCCCCAGCATTTT CATSDRTDGNQPQHF
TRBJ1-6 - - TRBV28 TGTGCCAGCAGTTTATGGGCCAGCCCCAGCTCCTATAATTCACCCCTCCACTTT CASSLWASPSSYNSPLHF
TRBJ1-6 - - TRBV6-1 TGTGCCAGCAGGCAGGGTCCTTCACCCCTCCACTTT CASRQGPSPLHF
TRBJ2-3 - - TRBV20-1 TGCAGTGCTAGAGATCGAGCGAGTACCACGAGGGATACGCAGTATTTT CSARDRASTTRDTQYF
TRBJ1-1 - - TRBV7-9 TGTGCCAGCAGCTTACATCACCTCAGCACTGAAGCTTTCTTT CASSLHHLSTEAFF
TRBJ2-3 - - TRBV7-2 TGTGCCAGCAGCCCGATGGTAGGCCCAGATACGCAGTATTTT CASSPMVGPDTQYF
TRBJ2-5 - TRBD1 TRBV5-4 TGTGCCAGCAGCGCCGACAGGGGAGAGACCCAGTACTTC CASSADRGETQYF
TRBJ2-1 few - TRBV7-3 TGTGCCAGCAGCGCGGACAGCTACAATGAGCAGTTCTTC CASSADSYNEQFF
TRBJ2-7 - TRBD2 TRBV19 TGTGCCAGTAGTATTAGCGGGAGCATTGGGTACGAGCAGTACTTC CASSISGSIGYEQYF
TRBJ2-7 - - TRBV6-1 TGTGCCAGCAGTCCCAGGACAGAAAAGGGCGAGCAGTACTTC CASSPRTEKGEQYF
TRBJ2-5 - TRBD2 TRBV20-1 TGCAGTGCTAGACATAGACTAGCGGGTAAACAAGAGACCCAGTACTTC CSARHRLAGKQETQYF
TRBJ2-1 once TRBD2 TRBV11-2 TGTGCCAGCAGCCATCCTAGCGGGAGGGCCAATGAGCAGTTCTTC CASSHPSGRANEQFF
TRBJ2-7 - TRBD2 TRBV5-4 TGTGCCAGCAGCTTGGTGAAAGCGGGAAGTGTCGAGCAGTACTTC CASSLVKAGSVEQYF
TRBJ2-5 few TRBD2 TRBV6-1 TGTGCCAGCAGGGTCAAGCCGGGACTAGCTGGCTGGGAGACCCAGTACTTC CASRVKPGLAGWETQYF
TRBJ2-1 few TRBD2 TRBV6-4 TGTGCCAGCAGTGACGAAGCGGGACCCTACAATGAGCAGTTCTTC CASSDEAGPYNEQFF
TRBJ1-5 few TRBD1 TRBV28 TGTGCCAGCAGTCACCGGGACAGGGTTCAGCCCCAGCATTTT CASSHRDRVQPQHF
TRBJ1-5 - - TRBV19 TGTGCCACCGAGAAGGACAATCAGCCCCAGCATTTT CATEKDNQPQHF
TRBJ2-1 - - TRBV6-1 TGTGCCAGTACCGGACGTGTAAATGAGCAGTTCTTC CASTGRVNEQFF
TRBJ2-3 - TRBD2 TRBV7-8 TGTGCCAGCAGCCTACTAGCGGGAGGGGGCACAGATACGCAGTATTTT CASSLLAGGGTDTQYF
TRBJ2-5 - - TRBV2 TGTGCCAGCGGCAACGGGGCTAGGGAGACCCAGTACTTC CASGNGARETQYF
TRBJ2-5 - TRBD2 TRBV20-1 TGCAGTGCGACGACTAGCGGGAAGGAGACCCAGTACTTC CSATTSGKETQYF
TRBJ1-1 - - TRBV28 TGTGCCAGCAGTTTAAGGGTGTTCAGGGGTGAAGCTTTCTTT CASSLRVFRGEAFF
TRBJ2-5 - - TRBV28 TGTGCCAGCAGTTTAACACAGGCCCAAGAGACCCAGTACTTC CASSLTQAQETQYF
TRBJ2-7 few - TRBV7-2 TGTGCCAGCAGCTCCCACAGGGTACAGGAGCAGTACTTC CASSSHRVQEQYF
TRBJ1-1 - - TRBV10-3 TGTGCCATCAGTGGGGGGGGAACTAGACTCACTGAAGCTTTCTTT CAISGGGTRLTEAFF
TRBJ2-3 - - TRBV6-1 TGTGCCAGCAGTGAAGCGCTAGAAATAGATACGCAGTATTTT CASSEALEIDTQYF
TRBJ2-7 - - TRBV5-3 TGTGCCAGAAGCTTCGGGCCCCCCTACGAGCAGTACTTC CARSFGPPYEQYF
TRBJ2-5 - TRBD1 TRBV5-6 TGTGCCAGCAGCCTGGCGGGACAGGGGTGGACCCAGTACTTC CASSLAGQGWTQYF
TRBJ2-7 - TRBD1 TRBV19 TGTGCCAGTAGACCCGGGGCCGGATGGGACAGCGGCGGCCACGAGCAGTACTTC CASRPGAGWDSGGHEQYF
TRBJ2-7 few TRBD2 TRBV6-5 TGTGCCAGCAGTTACAGTCCGGGGATAGCGGGTAGCTCCTACGAGCAGTACTTC CASSYSPGIAGSSYEQYF
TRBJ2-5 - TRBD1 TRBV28 TGTGCCAGCAGTTTATCTTGGGACAGGGTCTGGGAGACCCAGTACTTC CASSLSWDRVWETQYF
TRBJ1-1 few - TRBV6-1 TGTGCCAGCAGAACCAGGGAGGATACTGAAGCTTTCTTT CASRTREDTEAFF